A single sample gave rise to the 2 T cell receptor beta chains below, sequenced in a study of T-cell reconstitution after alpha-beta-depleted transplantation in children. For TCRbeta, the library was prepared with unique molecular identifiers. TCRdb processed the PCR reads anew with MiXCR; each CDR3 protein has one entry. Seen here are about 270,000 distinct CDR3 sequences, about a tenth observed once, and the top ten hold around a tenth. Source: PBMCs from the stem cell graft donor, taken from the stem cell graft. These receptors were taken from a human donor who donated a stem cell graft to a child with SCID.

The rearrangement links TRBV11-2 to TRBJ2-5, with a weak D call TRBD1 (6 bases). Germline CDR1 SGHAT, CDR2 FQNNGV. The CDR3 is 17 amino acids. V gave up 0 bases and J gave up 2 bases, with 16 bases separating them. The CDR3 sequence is CASSLDHRVQTQETQYF. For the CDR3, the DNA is TGTGCCAGCAGCTTAGATCACAGGGTCCAAACACAAGAGACCCAGTACTTC.

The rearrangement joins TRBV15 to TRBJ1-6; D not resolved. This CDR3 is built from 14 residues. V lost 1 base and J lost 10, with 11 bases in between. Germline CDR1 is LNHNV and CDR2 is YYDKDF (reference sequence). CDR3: CATSRGPGWSPLHF. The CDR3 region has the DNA TGTGCCACCAGCAGAGGACCGGGGTGGTCACCCCTCCACTTT. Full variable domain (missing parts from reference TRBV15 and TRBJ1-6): DAMVIQNPRYQVTQFGKPVTLSCSQTLNHNVMYWYQQKSSQAPKLLFHYYDKDFNNEADTPDNFQSRRPNTSFCFLDIRSPGLGDTAMYLCATSRGPGWSPLHFGNGTRLTVT.